The table lists the clone carrying this T cell receptor beta chain with a few counts. Its target is not known. Alongside a J-beta primer mix, a sample-barcoded 5' primer served in a second PCR lasting about 7 to 12 cycles. TCRdb re-analysed the 5' RACE reads in MiXCR, keeping a single row per CDR3 protein. The repertoire consists of 720,000 or so distinct CDR3 sequences, with roughly 41% occurring once and the leading ten covering around 30%. Trimming took off 5 bases at V and 10 bases at J, with 15 bases between the two ends. CDR1 is SGHTA and CDR2 is FQGNSA in the germline V gene. This CDR3 comprises 13 residues. The data were obtained in a study of blood T cells in healthy people across ages. Study-wide results and limits: There was no known CMV status for donors, so expanded clonotype changes were possibly confounded. TCR beta diversity was tightly associated with the proportion of naive T cells. In long-lived donors, naive CD4+ cell counts and diversity exceeded those of aged donors.

PBMCs numbering at least 7 million were isolated per sample. This TCR came from a man older than 75 in good health. The source material was blood. This rearrangement joins TRBV7-2 to TRBJ2-1; no clear D gene. CDR3 nucleotide sequence: TGTGCCAGCAGCCTGGGCGTGCTACCCGAGCAGTTCTTC. This codes for CASSLGVLPEQFF.